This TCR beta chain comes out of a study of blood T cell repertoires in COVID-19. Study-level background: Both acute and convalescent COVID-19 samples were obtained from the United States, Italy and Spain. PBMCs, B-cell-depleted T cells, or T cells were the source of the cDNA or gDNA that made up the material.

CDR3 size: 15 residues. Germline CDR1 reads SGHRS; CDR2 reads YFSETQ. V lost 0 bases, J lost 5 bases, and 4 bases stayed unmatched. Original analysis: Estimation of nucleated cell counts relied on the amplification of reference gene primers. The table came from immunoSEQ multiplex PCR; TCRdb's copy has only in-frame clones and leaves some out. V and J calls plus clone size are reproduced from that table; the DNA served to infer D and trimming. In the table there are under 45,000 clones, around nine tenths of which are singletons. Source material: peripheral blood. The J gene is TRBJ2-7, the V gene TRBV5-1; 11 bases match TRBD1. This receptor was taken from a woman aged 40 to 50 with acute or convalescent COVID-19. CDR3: CASSLGDRGSNEQYF. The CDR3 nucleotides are TGCGCCAGCAGCTTGGGGGACAGGGGGTCCAACGAGCAGTACTTC.